This TCR beta chain was obtained from a study of blood T cells in healthy people across ages. The trim removed 5 bases at V and 1 base at J, leaving 6 bases unmatched. Germline CDR1 is MNHNS and CDR2 is SASEGT. The CDR3 is made up of 18 amino acids. Only a few counts were recorded for this clonotype. The antigen remains undetermined. Sample-barcoded 5' priming and a J-beta primer mix drove a second PCR of roughly 7 to 11 cycles. A single record per CDR3 protein comes from TCRdb applying MiXCR to the 5' RACE reads. The table lists roughly 1,700,000 distinct CDR3 sequences, 28% of them singletons. Regarding the study as a whole: What prevented conclusive comparison of naive and antigen-experienced cells was that PBMCs were unsorted.

Total RNA, at least 5.5 micrograms per sample, came from PBMCs. The receptor comes from a woman aged 25 to 45 in good health. The chain has TRBV6-1 and TRBJ2-1; 15 bases match TRBD2. Sequenced sample: blood. The DNA of the CDR3 is TGTGCCAGCAGTCCCCCGGGACTAGCGGGAGGTTCCTACAATGAGCAGTTCTTC. It is translated as CASSPPGLAGGSYNEQFF.